Below, one T cell receptor beta chain is given with its context. Its antigen remains unidentified. The length of the CDR3 is 13 residues. The V gene's germline CDR1 is MNHNY and CDR2 SVGAGI (reference sequence). V shed 7 bases and J shed 1 base, with 10 bases lying between them. Ipilimumab, 1 mg/kg, started 14 to 28 days after autologous transplant. Patients got 3 mg/kg IV nivolumab weeks 1, 4, 7, 10, then biweekly through week 26. The entry originates in a study of ipilimumab plus nivolumab after autologous stem cell transplantation. On the study more broadly: The DLBCL group included primary refractory and relapsed cases. Overall study results and limits: The authors say TCR, Treg and microbiome findings warrant further study.

Here immunoSEQ multiplex PCR was the method, and the copy in TCRdb shows in-frame clones only, minus some. Seen here are 20,000 to 30,000 clones, about 86% observed once, and the top ten hold around 5.2%. Material: PBMCs, obtained in a trial of ipilimumab plus nivolumab as post-transplant consolidation. This TCR was sampled from a male donor with diffuse large B-cell lymphoma. This chain joins TRBV6-6 and TRBJ1-2; D unresolved. CDR3 DNA sequence: TGTGCCAGCACCCCCGCCGGTAACTATGGCTACACCTTC. Its protein is CASTPAGNYGYTF.